The T cell receptor beta chain described here comes from a study of blood T cell repertoires in COVID-19. Study summary: Specimens from acute and convalescent COVID-19 originated in the United States, Italy and Spain. PBMCs, B-cell-depleted T cells, or T cells provided the cDNA or gDNA that made up the material.

The assay was immunoSEQ multiplex PCR, and TCRdb's table has in-frame clones only and misses some. The sample contains 130,000 to 150,000 clones, around four fifths of which appear only once. In germline, CDR1 is MNHEY, CDR2 SVGAGI. With 7 bases clipped from V and 6 bases from J, the junction kept 11 bases outside the gene matches. CDR3 length equals 14 residues. The receptor comes from a middle-aged woman who had recovered from COVID-19. Source material: PBMCs or T cells enriched from blood (not recorded which). The chain combines TRBV6-5 with TRBJ2-7, with TRBD1 matching 8 bases. The CDR3 region has the DNA TGTGCCAGCACCACCCCCGGAGGGACAGGCGAGCAGTACTTC. Translated, it gives CASTTPGGTGEQYF.